This TCR beta chain was recorded in a study of T cells in Graves' hyperthyroidism and ophthalmopathy. V gave up 1 base and J gave up 5 bases, with 5 bases separating them. The CDR3 totals 12 residues. In germline, CDR1 is MDHEN, CDR2 SYDVKM. Study results and caveats: Blood also showed most of the thyroid clonotypes that were expanded above 0.001.

Amplification yielded TCR beta CDR3 regions, with RNA transcripts as the source. HTBI primers were used for first-round RT-PCR of the TCR CDR3. TCRdb re-called the multiplex PCR reads with MiXCR, one entry per CDR3 protein. The sample records around 600,000 distinct CDR3 sequences, more than 13% being singletons. This clonotype was seen many times. Its specificity is unknown. A Clinical Activity Score of at least 3, a NOSPECS grade of at least 4 and a duration under 3 months were recorded in the ophthalmopathy patients. The sequenced sample consisted of blood. The chain couples TRBV28 to TRBJ1-1; D remains unclear. The TCR originated in a woman aged 18-29 years with Graves' ophthalmopathy. Here the CDR3 reads CASSLSVTEAFF. The CDR3 DNA is TGTGCCAGCAGTTTATCTGTGACTGAAGCTTTCTTT.